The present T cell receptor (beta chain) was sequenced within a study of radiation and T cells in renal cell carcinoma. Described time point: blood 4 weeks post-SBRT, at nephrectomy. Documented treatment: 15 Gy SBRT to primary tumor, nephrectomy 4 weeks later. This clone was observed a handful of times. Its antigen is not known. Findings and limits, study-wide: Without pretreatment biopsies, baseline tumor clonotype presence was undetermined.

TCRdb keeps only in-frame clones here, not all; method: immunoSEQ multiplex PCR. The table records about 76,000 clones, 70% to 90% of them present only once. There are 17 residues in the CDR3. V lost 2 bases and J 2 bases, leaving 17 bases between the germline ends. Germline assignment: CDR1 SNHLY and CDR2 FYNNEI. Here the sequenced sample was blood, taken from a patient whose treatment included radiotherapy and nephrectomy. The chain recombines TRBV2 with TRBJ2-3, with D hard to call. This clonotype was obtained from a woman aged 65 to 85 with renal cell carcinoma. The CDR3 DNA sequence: TGTGCCAGCAGTGAATCGACGGACCTACCAACCACAGATACGCAGTATTTT. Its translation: CASSESTDLPTTDTQYF.